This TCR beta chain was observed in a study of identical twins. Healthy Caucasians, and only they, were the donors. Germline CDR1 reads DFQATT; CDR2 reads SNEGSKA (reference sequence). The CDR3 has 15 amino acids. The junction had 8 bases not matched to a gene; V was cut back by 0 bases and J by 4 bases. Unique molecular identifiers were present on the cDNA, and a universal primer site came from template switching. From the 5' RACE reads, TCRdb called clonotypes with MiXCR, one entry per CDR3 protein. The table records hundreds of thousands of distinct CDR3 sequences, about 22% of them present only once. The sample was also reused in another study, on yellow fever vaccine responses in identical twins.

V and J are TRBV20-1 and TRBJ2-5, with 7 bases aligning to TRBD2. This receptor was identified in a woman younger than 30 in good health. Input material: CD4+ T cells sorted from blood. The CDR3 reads CSARDSGRTPETQYF. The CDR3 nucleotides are TGCAGTGCTAGAGATTCCGGGAGGACCCCAGAGACCCAGTACTTC.